A selection of T cell receptor beta chains follows, all from one sample in a study of T cell repertoires in cytomegalovirus infection. MiXCR, run by TCRdb on the reads, gives a single entry per CDR3 protein. The profile covers more than 150,000 distinct CDR3 sequences, with about 21% appearing a single time and about 2.9% taken by the ten largest. The sample consisted of PBMCs. The receptors come from a human donor in good health (CMV status not recorded). Some clones in this sample may be carry-over from other donors' samples. The CDR3 runs from the conserved cysteine through the conserved F or W. The D gene is left open where the match is weak. Size is stated for part of the rows, as once, few or many counts, or as a class when the clone is expanded.

v_call	d_call	clone_size	j_call	cdr3_nt	cdr3_aa
TRBV20-1	NA	few	TRBJ2-1	TGCAGTGCTAGAGATCTCGGGAACGTGGGTGAGCAGTTCTTC	CSARDLGNVGEQFF
TRBV12-3/TRBV12-4	TRBD2	many	TRBJ2-3	TGTGCCAGCAGCCCTTCGACTAGCTTAATCACAGATACGCAGTATTTT	CASSPSTSLITDTQYF
TRBV19	NA	NA	TRBJ2-7	TGTGCCAGTAGTCGAAAGGGTTCGTCCTACGAGCAGTACTTC	CASSRKGSSYEQYF
TRBV7-8	TRBD2	many	TRBJ2-7	TGTGCCAGCAGCTTAGGAGCGGGGGGTACCTACGAGCAGTACTTC	CASSLGAGGTYEQYF
TRBV28	TRBD1	NA	TRBJ2-7	TGTGCCAGCAGCCCGTTAAGACAGGGCGTTACGAGAAGGGGGTACTTC	CASSPLRQGVTRRGYF
TRBV7-3	TRBD2	NA	TRBJ2-1	TGTGCCAGCAGCTTAGCGGGAGGGCCCAGCCATGAGCAGTTCTTC	CASSLAGGPSHEQFF
TRBV28	TRBD1	NA	TRBJ2-5	TGTGCCAGCAGTTTGTCGGGACAGGGGCCTTACTTC	CASSLSGQGPYF
TRBV6-1	NA	few	TRBJ2-7	TGTGCCAGCAGTACTGCTCGGGGCGTGGGCGAGCAGTACTTC	CASSTARGVGEQYF
TRBV19	TRBD1	NA	TRBJ1-2	TGTGCCAGTAGTCCCAAAGACAGGGGGCTTCAGTATGGCTACACCTTC	CASSPKDRGLQYGYTF
TRBV20-1	TRBD1	many	TRBJ2-7	TGCCGAGAGGACAGGGAGTACGAGCAGTACTTC	CREDREYEQYF
TRBV5-1	NA	NA	TRBJ2-5	TGCGCCAGCAGCTTGGAGGACCCTCAAGAGACCCAGTACTTC	CASSLEDPQETQYF
TRBV27	TRBD1	few	TRBJ1-2	TGTGCCAGCAAACGTCAGGGGGACGGCTACACCTTC	CASKRQGDGYTF
TRBV19	NA	NA	TRBJ2-6	TGTGCCAGTAGCGTGGCAGGGCTCCGCTCTGGGGCCAACGTCCTGACTTTC	CASSVAGLRSGANVLTF
TRBV9	TRBD1	NA	TRBJ2-7	TGTGCCAGCAGCGTAGATGGGACAGTCGAGCAGTACTTC	CASSVDGTVEQYF
TRBV7-2	NA	many	TRBJ1-4	TGTGCCAGCAGCTCAGCAGGCTACGGGGAGAAACTGTTTTTT	CASSSAGYGEKLFF
TRBV15	TRBD1	NA	TRBJ1-1	TGTGCCACCATCGATACCGGACAGGCGAACACTGAAGCTTTCTTT	CATIDTGQANTEAFF
TRBV29-1	NA	NA	TRBJ2-1	TGCAGCGTTGGGACCGCCGCACAAGAGCAGTTCTTC	CSVGTAAQEQFF
TRBV6-2/TRBV6-3	TRBD2	many	TRBJ2-3	TGTGCCAGCAGTTACGCCGCCTTTAGTAGCGGGGACACAGATACGCAGTATTTT	CASSYAAFSSGDTDTQYF
TRBV7-2	NA	many	TRBJ2-1	TGTGCCAGCAGCTTATATTCCGGCAATGAGCAGTTCTTC	CASSLYSGNEQFF
TRBV20-1	TRBD1	few	TRBJ1-1	TGCAGTGCTAGTGATGGGGACAGGCTGACTGAAGCTTTCTTT	CSASDGDRLTEAFF
TRBV7-3	TRBD1	NA	TRBJ2-1	TGTGCCAGCAGCGCCCCGGGGACAGGTGAGCAGTTCTTC	CASSAPGTGEQFF
TRBV5-4	NA	NA	TRBJ2-1	TGTGCCAGCAGCTGGATACCTGGCGGCAGCTCCTACAATGAGCAGTTCTTC	CASSWIPGGSSYNEQFF
TRBV25-1	TRBD1	few	TRBJ2-5	TGTGCCAGCAGTGGGGGACAGGGCGACGAGACCCAGTACTTC	CASSGGQGDETQYF
TRBV15	NA	NA	TRBJ2-1	TGTGCCACCAGCAGTGCCGGGGCCCTTGGTTTCTTC	CATSSAGALGFF
TRBV7-2	NA	many	TRBJ1-5	TGTGCCAGCAGCTTAATTTCGGGGTATGGTCAGCCCCAGCATTTT	CASSLISGYGQPQHF
TRBV6-1	NA	NA	TRBJ1-5	TGTGCCAGCAGTGAAGGCAAGATAATTAATCAGCCCCAGCATTTT	CASSEGKIINQPQHF
TRBV6-1	NA	few	TRBJ1-5	TGTGCCAGCAGTGAGGGGGGTAACGATCAGCCCCAGCATTTT	CASSEGGNDQPQHF
TRBV5-4	NA	NA	TRBJ1-2	TGTGCCAGCAGCTTCCCAGGGGTTAGGCGGACTGACGGCTACACCTTC	CASSFPGVRRTDGYTF
TRBV7-4	TRBD1	many	TRBJ2-6	TGTGCCAGCAGCCCCGTGGGACAGGAAGGAGGAAGCTCTGGGGCCAACGTCCTGACTTTC	CASSPVGQEGGSSGANVLTF
TRBV7-2	NA	NA	TRBJ2-3	TGTGCCAGCAGCCAACCCCCCGGTGGTACGCAGTATTTT	CASSQPPGGTQYF
TRBV11-2	NA	NA	TRBJ1-6	TGTGCCAGCAGCTTAGAACCGGGCGCGGGATCACCCCTCCACTTT	CASSLEPGAGSPLHF
TRBV12-3/TRBV12-4	NA	few	TRBJ1-4	TGTGCCAGCAGTTTTGGGAGGGGCGTTTTCAAACTGTTTTTT	CASSFGRGVFKLFF